The 4 T cell receptor beta chains reported below all come from one sample, sequenced in a study of CXCR3-negative and CXCR3-positive naive CD8 T cells. UMI-labeled 5' RACE TRB cDNA libraries were prepared from the cells. TCRdb processed the 5' RACE reads again and assigns one entry to each CDR3 protein, with no DNA. With roughly 50,000 distinct CDR3 sequences in the sample, the ten largest clones hold around 20%. The sequenced material came from memory CD8+ T cells from blood. These receptors originate from a human donor in good health. Some clones in this sample may be carry-over from other donors' samples.

J is TRBJ2-7 and V is TRBV29-1; there is no DNA to check the TCRdb D call of TRBD2. CDR1 and CDR2 (germline): SQVTM, ANQGSEA. The CDR3 is made up of 14 amino acids. The CDR3 here is CSVQTSQNFYEQYF.

This chain joins TRBV29-1 and TRBJ1-3. Germline V gene sequence: CDR1 SQVTM, CDR2 ANQGSEA. The CDR3 is made up of 13 amino acids. The CDR3 spells CSVVQGSGNTIYF. The full variable domain, its missing parts supplied by reference TRBV29-1 and TRBJ1-3, is SAVISQKPSRDICQRGTSLTIQCQVDSQVTMMFWYRQQPGQSLTLIATANQGSEATYESGFVIDKFPISRPNLTFSTLTVSNMSPEDSSIYLCSVVQGSGNTIYFGEGSWLTVV.

The genes are TRBV7-2 and TRBJ2-7; TCRdb names TRBD1, which stays unverified in the absence of DNA. The V gene's germline CDR1 is SGHTA and CDR2 FQGNSA. CDR3 length equals 12 residues. This CDR3 reads CASSWEGLEQYF.

The chain is built from TRBV4-3 and TRBJ1-1; checking the TCRdb D call of TRBD1 is not possible without DNA. This CDR3 has 14 residues. Germline loops: CDR1 LGHNA, CDR2 YSLEER. Here the CDR3 reads CASSQLTGYAEAFF.